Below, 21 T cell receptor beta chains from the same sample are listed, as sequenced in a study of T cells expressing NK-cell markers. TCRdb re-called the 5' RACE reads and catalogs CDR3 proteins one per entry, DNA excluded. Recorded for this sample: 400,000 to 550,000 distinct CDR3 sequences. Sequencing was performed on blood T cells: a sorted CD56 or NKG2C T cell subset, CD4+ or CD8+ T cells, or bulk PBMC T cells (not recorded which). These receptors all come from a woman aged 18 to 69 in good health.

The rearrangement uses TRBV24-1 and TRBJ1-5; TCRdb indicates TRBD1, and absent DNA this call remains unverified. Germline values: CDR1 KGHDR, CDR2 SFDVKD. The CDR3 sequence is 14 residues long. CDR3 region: CATQGGIGNQPQHF.

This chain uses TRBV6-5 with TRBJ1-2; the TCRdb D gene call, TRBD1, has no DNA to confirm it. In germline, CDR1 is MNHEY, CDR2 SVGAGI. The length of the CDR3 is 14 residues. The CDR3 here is CASSYSGGIYGYTF.

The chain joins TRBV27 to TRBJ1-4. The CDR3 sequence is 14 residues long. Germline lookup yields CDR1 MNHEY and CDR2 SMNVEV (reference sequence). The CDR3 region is CASSSRQGVEKLFF.

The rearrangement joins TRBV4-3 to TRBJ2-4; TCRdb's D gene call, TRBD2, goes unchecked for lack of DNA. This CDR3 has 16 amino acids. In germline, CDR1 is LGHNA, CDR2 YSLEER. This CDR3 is CASSQDLGFKGALQYF.

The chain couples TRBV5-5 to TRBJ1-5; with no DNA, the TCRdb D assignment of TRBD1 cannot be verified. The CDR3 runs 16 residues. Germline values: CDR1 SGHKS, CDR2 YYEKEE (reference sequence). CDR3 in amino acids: CASSSTGTGYNQPQHF.

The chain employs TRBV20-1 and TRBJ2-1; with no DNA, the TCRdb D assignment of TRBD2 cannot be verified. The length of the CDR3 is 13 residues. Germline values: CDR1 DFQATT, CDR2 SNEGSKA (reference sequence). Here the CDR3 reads CSDTSGRAAEQFF.

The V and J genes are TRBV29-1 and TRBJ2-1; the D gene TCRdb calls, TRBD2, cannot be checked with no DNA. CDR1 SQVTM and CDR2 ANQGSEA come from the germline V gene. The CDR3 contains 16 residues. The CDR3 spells CSGRGGSGGAYNEQFF.

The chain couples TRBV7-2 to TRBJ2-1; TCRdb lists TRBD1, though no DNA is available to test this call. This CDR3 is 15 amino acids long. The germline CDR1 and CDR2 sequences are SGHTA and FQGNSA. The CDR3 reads CASSPSGVAYNEQFF.

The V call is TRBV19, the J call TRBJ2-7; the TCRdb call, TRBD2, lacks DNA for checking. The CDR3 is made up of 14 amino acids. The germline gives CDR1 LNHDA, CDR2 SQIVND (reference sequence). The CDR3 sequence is CASSVRGRPYEQYF.

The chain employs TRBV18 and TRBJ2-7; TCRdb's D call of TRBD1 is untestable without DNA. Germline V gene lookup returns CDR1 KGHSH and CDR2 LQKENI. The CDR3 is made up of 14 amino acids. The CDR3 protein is CASSRGQNAHEQYF. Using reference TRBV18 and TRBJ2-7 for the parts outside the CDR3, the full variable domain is NAGVMQNPRHLVRRRGQEARLRCSPMKGHSHVYWYRQLPEEGLKFMVYLQKENIIDESGMPKERFSAEFPKEGPSILRIQQVVRGDSAAYFCASSRGQNAHEQYFGPGTRLTVT.

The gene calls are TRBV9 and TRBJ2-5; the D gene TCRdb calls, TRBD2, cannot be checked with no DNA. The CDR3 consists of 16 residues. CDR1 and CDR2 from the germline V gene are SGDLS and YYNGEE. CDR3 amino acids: CASSGGLAGGQETQYF. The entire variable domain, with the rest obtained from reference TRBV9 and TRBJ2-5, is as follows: DSGVTQTPKHLITATGQRVTLRCSPRSGDLSVYWYQQSLDQGLQFLIQYYNGEERAKGNILERFSAQQFPDLHSELNLSSLELGDSALYFCASSGGLAGGQETQYFGPGTRLLVL.

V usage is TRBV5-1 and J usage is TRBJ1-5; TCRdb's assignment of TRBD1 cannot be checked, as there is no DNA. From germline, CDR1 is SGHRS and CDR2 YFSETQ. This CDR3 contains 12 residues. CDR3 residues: CASSLEGGPQHF.

CDR3 sequence: CASTFSGRARETQYF. V is TRBV14 and J is TRBJ2-5; lacking DNA, the TRBD2 call made by TCRdb goes unchecked. Germline lookup yields CDR1 SGHDN and CDR2 FVKESK. The CDR3 sequence is 15 residues long.

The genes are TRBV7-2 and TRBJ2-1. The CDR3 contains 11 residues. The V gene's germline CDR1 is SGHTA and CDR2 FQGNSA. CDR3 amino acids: CASSFFGEQFF.

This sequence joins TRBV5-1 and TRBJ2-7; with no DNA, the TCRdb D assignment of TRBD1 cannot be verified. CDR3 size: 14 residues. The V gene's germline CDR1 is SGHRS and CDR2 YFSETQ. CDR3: CASSLVAGGTEQYF.

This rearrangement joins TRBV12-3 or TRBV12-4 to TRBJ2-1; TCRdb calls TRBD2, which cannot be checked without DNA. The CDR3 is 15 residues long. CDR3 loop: CASRTSGTNNNEQFF.

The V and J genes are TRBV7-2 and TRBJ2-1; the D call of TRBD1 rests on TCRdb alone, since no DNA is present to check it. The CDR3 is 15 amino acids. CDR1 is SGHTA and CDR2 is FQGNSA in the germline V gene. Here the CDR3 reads CASSPGGADYNEQFF.

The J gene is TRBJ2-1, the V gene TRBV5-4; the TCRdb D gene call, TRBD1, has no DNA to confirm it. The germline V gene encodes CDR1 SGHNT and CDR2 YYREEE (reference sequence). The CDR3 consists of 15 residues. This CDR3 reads CASSGEPRGANEQFF.

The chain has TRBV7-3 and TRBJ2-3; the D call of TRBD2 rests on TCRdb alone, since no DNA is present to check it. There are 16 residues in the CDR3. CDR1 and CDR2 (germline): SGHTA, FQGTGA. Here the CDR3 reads CASRLTHSGGTDTQYF.

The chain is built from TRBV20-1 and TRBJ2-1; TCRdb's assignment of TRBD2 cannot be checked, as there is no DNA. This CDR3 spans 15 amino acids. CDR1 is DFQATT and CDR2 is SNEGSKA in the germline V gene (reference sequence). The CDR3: CSALVPSGSYREQFF.

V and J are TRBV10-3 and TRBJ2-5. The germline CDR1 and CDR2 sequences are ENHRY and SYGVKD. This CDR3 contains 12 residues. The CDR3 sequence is CAISGDQETQYF.